Listed below are T cell receptor beta chains from one sample, sequenced in a study of memory CD4+ T cells and cytomegalovirus serostatus. Data came from immunoSEQ multiplex PCR; TCRdb stores just in-frame clones and leaves some out. The sample lists around 60,000 clones; 82% were seen once. Input material: memory CD4+ T cells from blood. The receptors originated from an adult in good health and CMV-seronegative. Some clones in this sample may be carry-over from other donors' samples. CDR3s include the opening cysteine and the closing phenylalanine or tryptophan. The order of the fields is V gene, J gene, D gene, CDR3 length, clone size, CDR3 protein, CDR3 DNA. D genes are given only for firm matches. Only some rows state a clone size, as once, few, many or a class for expanded clones.

TRBV7-2	TRBJ2-7	TRBD1	16	.	CASSLAEDRFSYEQYF	TGTGCCAGCAGCTTAGCCGAGGACAGGTTCTCCTACGAGCAGTACTTC
TRBV6-5	TRBJ1-2	.	13	.	CASRKTRDYGYTF	TGTGCCAGCAGAAAGACGCGGGACTATGGCTACACCTTC
TRBV7-9	TRBJ2-7	TRBD2	13	.	CASSPGLVYEQYF	TGTGCCAGCAGCCCGGGACTAGTCTACGAGCAGTACTTC
TRBV7-2	TRBJ1-3	.	15	.	CASSPHMGPGNTIYF	TGTGCCAGCAGCCCCCACATGGGACCTGGAAACACCATATATTTT
TRBV28	TRBJ1-4	.	18	few	CASATVGGLTPANEKLFF	TGTGCCAGCGCTACGGTGGGGGGACTAACCCCGGCTAATGAAAAACTGTTTTTT
TRBV5-6	TRBJ1-2	.	15	.	CASSSQGTLNYGYTF	TGTGCCAGCAGCTCCCAGGGGACTTTAAACTATGGCTACACCTTC
TRBV19	TRBJ2-2	.	17	.	CASSPGIRGLNTGELFF	TGTGCCAGTAGTCCGGGAATCAGGGGACTGAACACCGGGGAGCTGTTTTTT
TRBV28	TRBJ2-1	.	15	once	CASSLWGKLSAEQFF	TGTGCCAGCAGTTTATGGGGGAAACTCTCGGCTGAGCAGTTCTTC
TRBV4-3	TRBJ2-7	TRBD2	18	once	CASSRDSIAGGTSYEQYF	TGCGCCAGCAGCAGGGACAGCATAGCGGGAGGCACCTCCTACGAGCAGTACTTC
TRBV9	TRBJ1-2	.	14	.	CASSVTGGEDGYTF	TGTGCCAGCAGCGTAACTGGGGGTGAAGATGGCTACACCTTC
TRBV30	TRBJ1-1	.	16	few	CAWEQQGYLMNTEAFF	TGTGCCTGGGAACAACAGGGATACCTCATGAACACTGAAGCTTTCTTT
TRBV11-1	TRBJ1-5	.	13	.	CASSLGRGQPQHF	TGTGCCAGCAGCCTGGGTCGAGGCCAGCCCCAGCATTTT
TRBV11-2	TRBJ2-1	.	15	few	CASSLTQTGSGGQFF	TGTGCCAGCAGCTTAACTCAAACAGGGTCGGGAGGGCAGTTCTTC
TRBV5-1	TRBJ2-1	TRBD2	14	.	CASTSGREYNEQFF	TGCGCCAGCACCTCGGGGCGGGAGTACAATGAGCAGTTCTTC
TRBV7-9	TRBJ2-2	.	15	.	CASPIGALNTGELFF	TGTGCCAGCCCCATAGGGGCATTGAACACCGGGGAGCTGTTTTTT
TRBV7-2	TRBJ2-2	TRBD2	17	.	CASSPRTSGSLAGELFF	TGTGCCAGCAGCCCCCGGACTAGCGGGAGTCTCGCCGGGGAGCTGTTTTTT
TRBV19	TRBJ1-1	.	17	.	CASSKQGRSPKLTEAFF	TGTGCCAGTAGTAAGCAGGGAAGGTCCCCGAAACTCACTGAAGCTTTCTTT
TRBV7-2	TRBJ2-1	TRBD2	15	.	CASSIREVAYNEQFF	TGTGCCAGCAGCATACGGGAGGTGGCCTACAATGAGCAGTTCTTC
TRBV19	TRBJ2-2	.	16	.	CASTPRGPSYTGELFF	TGTGCCAGTACCCCCAGGGGACCGTCGTACACCGGGGAGCTGTTTTTT
TRBV10-2	TRBJ2-2	TRBD1	14	few	CASRRGPNTGELFF	TGCGCTTCAAGAAGGGGGCCGAACACCGGGGAGCTGTTTTTT
TRBV7-2	TRBJ2-7	TRBD2	16	.	CASSQNSGTRDYEQYF	TGTGCCAGCAGCCAGAACTCCGGGACTAGAGACTACGAGCAGTACTTC
TRBV5-5	TRBJ2-5	TRBD1	18	.	CASSLVMGQGQGKETQYF	TGTGCCAGCAGCTTGGTTATGGGTCAGGGACAGGGAAAAGAGACCCAGTACTTC
TRBV9	TRBJ2-5	TRBD2	14	.	CASSPSLALETQYF	TGTGCCAGCAGCCCCTCACTAGCGTTGGAGACCCAGTACTTC
TRBV7-3	TRBJ1-1	.	15	.	CASSPTVLRGTEAFF	TGTGCCAGCAGCCCAACTGTCCTCCGGGGCACTGAAGCTTTCTTT
TRBV29-1	TRBJ1-2	.	14	few	CSVDASGANYGYTF	TGCAGCGTCGATGCCTCGGGAGCTAACTATGGCTACACCTTC
TRBV10-3	TRBJ2-7	TRBD1	15	.	CATRRGQGRAYEQYF	TGTGCCACCCGAAGGGGACAGGGGAGGGCCTACGAGCAGTACTTC
TRBV9	TRBJ1-2	.	14	.	CASSVGRESYGYTF	TGTGCCAGCAGCGTAGGACGGGAAAGCTATGGCTACACCTTC
TRBV14	TRBJ2-1	TRBD2	13	.	CASSRTSANEQFF	TGTGCCAGCAGCCGAACTAGCGCCAATGAGCAGTTCTTC
TRBV28	TRBJ1-3	.	14	.	CASSFEVIGNTIYF	TGTGCCAGCAGTTTTGAGGTTATTGGAAACACCATATATTTT
TRBV7-9	TRBJ2-7	TRBD1	12	.	CATGQLTYEQYF	TGTGCCACGGGACAGCTTACCTACGAGCAGTACTTC
TRBV27	TRBJ2-3	.	14	once	CASSQWTVPDTQYF	TGTGCCAGCAGTCAGTGGACCGTGCCAGATACGCAGTATTTT
TRBV28	TRBJ1-2	.	11	.	CASSGVFGYTF	TGTGCCAGCAGCGGGGTTTTTGGCTACACCTTC
TRBV2	TRBJ1-6	.	16	.	CASSEGTGKFNSPLHF	TGTGCCAGCAGTGAAGGAACAGGCAAATTTAATTCACCCCTCCACTTT
TRBV9	TRBJ1-3	.	16	.	CASSSPGVSSGNTIYF	TGTGCCAGCAGCTCCCCAGGGGTTAGCTCTGGAAACACCATATATTTT
TRBV28	TRBJ1-2	.	11	.	CASRQNYGYTF	TGTGCCAGCAGACAGAACTATGGCTACACCTTC
TRBV7-8	TRBJ2-3	.	15	.	CASSLGTGSTDTQYF	TGTGCCAGCAGCTTAGGTACAGGGAGCACAGATACGCAGTATTTT
TRBV18	TRBJ1-6	.	15	.	CASSPQGGGGSPLHF	TGTGCCAGCTCACCACAGGGGGGTGGTGGGTCACCCCTCCACTTT
TRBV5-1	TRBJ2-3	.	16	.	CASSSLTGEGTDTQYF	TGCGCCAGCAGCTCCCTCACGGGAGAGGGCACAGATACGCAGTATTTT
TRBV12-5	TRBJ1-1	.	13	once	CASGLWDASEAFF	TGTGCTAGTGGTTTGTGGGACGCCTCTGAAGCTTTCTTT
TRBV6-4	TRBJ2-4	.	17	.	CATQDGTGRWAKNIQYF	TGTGCCACGCAAGACGGTACCGGGAGATGGGCCAAAAACATTCAGTACTTC
TRBV5-6	TRBJ2-4	TRBD1	17	.	CASSSGQGPLAKNIQYF	TGTGCCAGCAGCTCAGGACAGGGGCCCCTAGCCAAAAACATTCAGTACTTC
TRBV28	TRBJ2-7	.	18	.	CASSTYGGRQGIFYEQYF	TGTGCCAGCAGTACTTACGGGGGGCGACAGGGGATATTCTACGAGCAGTACTTC
TRBV4-2	TRBJ2-7	.	13	.	CASSQTEGYEQYF	TGTGCCAGCAGCCAGACCGAAGGCTACGAGCAGTACTTC
TRBV19	TRBJ2-5	.	13	.	CASSIHRDETQYF	TGTGCCAGTAGTATACACAGGGACGAGACCCAGTACTTC
TRBV6-6	TRBJ1-3	TRBD1	14	.	CASSPTGAQNTIYF	TGTGCCAGCAGCCCTACAGGGGCGCAAAACACCATATATTTT
TRBV6-1	TRBJ2-2	TRBD1	14	.	CASRVDRATGELFF	TGTGCCAGCAGGGTGGACAGGGCAACCGGGGAGCTGTTTTTT
TRBV23-1	TRBJ2-7	TRBD2	14	.	CASSQGLAPYEQYF	TGCGCCAGCAGTCAGGGACTAGCGCCTTACGAGCAGTACTTC
TRBV2	TRBJ1-4	.	14	.	CASRGDRPREKLFF	TGTGCCAGCAGGGGGGACCGACCGCGGGAAAAACTGTTTTTT
TRBV10-3	TRBJ1-2	.	12	.	CAIGTAVGGYTF	TGTGCCATCGGGACTGCGGTGGGTGGCTACACCTTC
TRBV30	TRBJ2-1	.	17	.	CAWGGGSARPPYNEQFF	TGTGCCTGGGGCGGTGGTAGCGCGAGACCCCCATACAATGAGCAGTTCTTC
TRBV9	TRBJ1-1	.	14	.	CASSEGSLATEAFF	TGTGCCAGCAGCGAGGGCAGTTTGGCGACTGAAGCTTTCTTT
TRBV2	TRBJ2-3	TRBD2	19	.	CASSEVGYGTSGKMGTQYF	TGTGCCAGCAGTGAAGTGGGGTATGGGACTAGTGGCAAAATGGGTACGCAGTATTTT
TRBV27	TRBJ1-6	.	13	once	CASSADGISPLHF	TGTGCCAGCAGTGCTGATGGGATTTCACCCCTCCACTTT